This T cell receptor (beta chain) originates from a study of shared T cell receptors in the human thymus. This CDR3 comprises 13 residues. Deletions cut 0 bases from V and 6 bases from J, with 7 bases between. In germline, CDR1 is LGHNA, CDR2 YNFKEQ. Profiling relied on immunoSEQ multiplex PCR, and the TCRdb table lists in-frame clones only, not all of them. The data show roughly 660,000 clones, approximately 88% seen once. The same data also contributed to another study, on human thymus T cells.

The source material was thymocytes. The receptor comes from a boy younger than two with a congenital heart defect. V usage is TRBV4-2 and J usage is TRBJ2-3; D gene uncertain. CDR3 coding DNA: TGTGCCAGCAGCCAAGATTCTAGGGATACGCAGTATTTT. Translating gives CASSQDSRDTQYF.